This TCR beta chain was identified in a study of cytomegalovirus exposure and HLA in healthy donors. On the study more broadly: In terms of ancestry, the Caucasian-associated cluster contained 75% to 85% of the roughly 400 genotyped donors.

The table lists this clone with a few counts. Its specificity is not known. The CDR3 has 13 amino acids. Unmatched junction bases numbered 3, after V lost 5 bases and J lost 5 bases. Germline V lookup: CDR1 MNHEY, CDR2 SMNVEV (reference sequence). Amplification used 60 Vbeta primers and 13 Jbeta primers. Sequencing was performed with immunoSEQ multiplex PCR; in TCRdb, only in-frame clones are kept and a portion is missing. The table has roughly 110,000 clones, roughly 66% seen once. Study-wide results and caveats: A later analysis found common viral pathogens apparently linked to several of the most significant clusters. Later analysis showed most CMV-associated TCR beta chains appearing HLA-restricted. A later analysis linked a missense DCLRE1C variant to TCR beta V- and J-gene trimming.

Material for sequencing was PBMCs. This clonotype was sampled from a woman between 25 and 40 years old in good health and CMV-seronegative. The chain recombines TRBV27 with TRBJ1-5; 7 positions agree with TRBD1. The CDR3 loop reads CASSPDRDQPQHF. CDR3 coding DNA: TGTGCCAGCAGTCCAGACAGGGATCAGCCCCAGCATTTT.